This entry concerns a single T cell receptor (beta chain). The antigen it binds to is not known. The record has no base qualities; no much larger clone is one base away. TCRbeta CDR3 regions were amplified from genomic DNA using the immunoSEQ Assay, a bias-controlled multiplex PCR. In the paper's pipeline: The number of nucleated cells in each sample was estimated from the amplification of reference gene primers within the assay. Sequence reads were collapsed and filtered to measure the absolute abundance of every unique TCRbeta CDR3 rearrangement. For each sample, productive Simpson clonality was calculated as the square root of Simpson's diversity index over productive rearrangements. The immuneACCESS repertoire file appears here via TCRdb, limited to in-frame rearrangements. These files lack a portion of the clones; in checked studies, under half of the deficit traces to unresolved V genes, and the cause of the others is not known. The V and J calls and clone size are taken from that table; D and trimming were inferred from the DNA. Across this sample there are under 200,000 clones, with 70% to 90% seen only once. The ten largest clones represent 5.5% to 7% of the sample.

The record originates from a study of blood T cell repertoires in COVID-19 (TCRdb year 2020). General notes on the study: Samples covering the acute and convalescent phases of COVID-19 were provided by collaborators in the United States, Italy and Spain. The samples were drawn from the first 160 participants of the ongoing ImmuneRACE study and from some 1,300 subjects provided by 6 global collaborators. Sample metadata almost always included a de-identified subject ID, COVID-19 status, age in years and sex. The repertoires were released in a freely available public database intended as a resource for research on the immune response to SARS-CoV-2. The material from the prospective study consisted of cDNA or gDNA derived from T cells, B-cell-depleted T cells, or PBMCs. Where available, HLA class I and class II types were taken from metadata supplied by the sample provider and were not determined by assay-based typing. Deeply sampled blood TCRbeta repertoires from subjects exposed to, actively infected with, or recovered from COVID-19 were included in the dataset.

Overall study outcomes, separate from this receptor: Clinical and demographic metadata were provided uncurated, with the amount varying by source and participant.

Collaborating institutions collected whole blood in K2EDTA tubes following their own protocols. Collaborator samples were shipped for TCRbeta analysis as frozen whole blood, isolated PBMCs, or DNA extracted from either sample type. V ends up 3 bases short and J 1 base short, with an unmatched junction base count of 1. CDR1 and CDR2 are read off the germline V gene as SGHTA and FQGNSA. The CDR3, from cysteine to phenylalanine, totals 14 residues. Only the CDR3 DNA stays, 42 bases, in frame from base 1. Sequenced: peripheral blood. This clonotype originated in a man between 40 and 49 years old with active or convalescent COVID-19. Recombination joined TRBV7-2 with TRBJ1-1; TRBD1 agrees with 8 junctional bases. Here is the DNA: TGTGCCAGCAGCTTCGGGACAGGGAACACTGAAGCTTTCTTT. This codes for CASSFGTGNTEAFF.